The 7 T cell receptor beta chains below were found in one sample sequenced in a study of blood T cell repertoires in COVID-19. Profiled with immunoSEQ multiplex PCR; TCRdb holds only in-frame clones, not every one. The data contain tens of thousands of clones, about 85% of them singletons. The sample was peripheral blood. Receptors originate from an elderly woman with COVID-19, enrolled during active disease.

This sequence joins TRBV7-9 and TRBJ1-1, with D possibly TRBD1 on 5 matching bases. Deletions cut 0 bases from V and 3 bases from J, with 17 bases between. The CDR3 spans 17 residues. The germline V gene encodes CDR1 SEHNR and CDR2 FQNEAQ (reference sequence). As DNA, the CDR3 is TGTGCCAGCAGCTTAGCGAGCCCAGGGCTTGGGGACACTGAAGCTTTCTTT. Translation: CASSLASPGLGDTEAFF.

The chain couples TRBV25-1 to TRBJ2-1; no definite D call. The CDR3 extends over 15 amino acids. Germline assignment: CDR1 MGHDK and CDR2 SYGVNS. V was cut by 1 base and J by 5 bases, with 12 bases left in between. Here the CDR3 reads CASSESMRFNNEQFF. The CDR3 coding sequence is TGTGCCAGCAGTGAATCTATGCGCTTCAACAATGAGCAGTTCTTC.

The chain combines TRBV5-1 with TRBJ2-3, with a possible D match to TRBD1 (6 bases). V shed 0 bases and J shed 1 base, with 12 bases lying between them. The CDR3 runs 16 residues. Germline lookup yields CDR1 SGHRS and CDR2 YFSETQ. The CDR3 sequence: CASSLGPPGGTDTQYF. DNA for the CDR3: TGCGCCAGCAGCTTGGGCCCCCCAGGGGGCACAGATACGCAGTATTTT.

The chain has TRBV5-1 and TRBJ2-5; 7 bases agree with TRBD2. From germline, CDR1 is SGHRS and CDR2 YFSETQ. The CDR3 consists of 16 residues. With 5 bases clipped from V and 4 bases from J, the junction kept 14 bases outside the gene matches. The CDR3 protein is CASRYAKAGSGETQYF. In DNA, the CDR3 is TGCGCCAGCAGATACGCGAAAGCGGGGAGTGGAGAGACCCAGTACTTC.

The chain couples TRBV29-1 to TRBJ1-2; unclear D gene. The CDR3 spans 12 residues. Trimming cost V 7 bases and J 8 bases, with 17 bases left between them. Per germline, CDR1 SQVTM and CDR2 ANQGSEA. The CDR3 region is CSAAGWAGGYTF. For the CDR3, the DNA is TGCAGCGCCGCAGGTTGGGCTGGAGGCTACACCTTC.

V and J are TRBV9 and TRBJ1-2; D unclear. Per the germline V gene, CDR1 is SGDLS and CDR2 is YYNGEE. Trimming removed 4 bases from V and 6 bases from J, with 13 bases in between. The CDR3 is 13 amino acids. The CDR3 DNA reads TGTGCCAGCAGCCCTCAGGTCTCCAATGGCTACACCTTC. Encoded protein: CASSPQVSNGYTF.

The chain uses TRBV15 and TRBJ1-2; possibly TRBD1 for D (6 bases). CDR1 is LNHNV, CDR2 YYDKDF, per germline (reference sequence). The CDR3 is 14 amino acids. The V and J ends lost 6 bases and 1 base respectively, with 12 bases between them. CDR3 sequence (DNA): TGTGCCACCAGTCCGGAACAGGGTAACTATGGCTACACCTTC. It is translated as CATSPEQGNYGYTF.